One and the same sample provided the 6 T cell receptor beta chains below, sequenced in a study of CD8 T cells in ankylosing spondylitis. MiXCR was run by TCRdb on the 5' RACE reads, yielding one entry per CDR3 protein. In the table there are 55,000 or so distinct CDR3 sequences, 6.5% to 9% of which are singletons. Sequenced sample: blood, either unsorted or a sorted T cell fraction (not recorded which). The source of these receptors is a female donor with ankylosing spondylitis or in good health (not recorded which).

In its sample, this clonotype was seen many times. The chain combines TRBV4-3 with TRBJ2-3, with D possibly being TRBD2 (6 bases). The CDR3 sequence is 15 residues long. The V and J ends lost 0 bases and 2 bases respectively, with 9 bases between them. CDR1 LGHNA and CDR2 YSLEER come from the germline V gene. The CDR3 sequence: CASSQDPGLTDTQYF. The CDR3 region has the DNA TGCGCCAGCAGCCAAGATCCGGGACTCACAGATACGCAGTATTTT.

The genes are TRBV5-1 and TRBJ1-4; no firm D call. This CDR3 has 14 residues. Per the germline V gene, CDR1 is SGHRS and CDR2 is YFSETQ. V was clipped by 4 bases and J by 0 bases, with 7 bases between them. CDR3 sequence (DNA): TGCGCCAGCAGCGAGGCTGCAACTAATGAAAAACTGTTTTTT. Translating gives CASSEAATNEKLFF.

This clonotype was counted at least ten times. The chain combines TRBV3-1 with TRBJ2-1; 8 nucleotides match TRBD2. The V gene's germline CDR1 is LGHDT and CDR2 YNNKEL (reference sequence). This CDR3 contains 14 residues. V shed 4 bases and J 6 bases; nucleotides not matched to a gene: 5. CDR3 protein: CASSPRLASNEQFF. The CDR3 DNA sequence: TGTGCCAGCAGCCCCCGACTAGCGAGCAATGAGCAGTTCTTC.

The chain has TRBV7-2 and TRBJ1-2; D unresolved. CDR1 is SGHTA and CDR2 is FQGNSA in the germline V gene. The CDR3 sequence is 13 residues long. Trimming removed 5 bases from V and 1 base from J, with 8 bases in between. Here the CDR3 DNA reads TGTGCCAGCAGCCTAGGGATTAACTATGGCTACACCTTC. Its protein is CASSLGINYGYTF.

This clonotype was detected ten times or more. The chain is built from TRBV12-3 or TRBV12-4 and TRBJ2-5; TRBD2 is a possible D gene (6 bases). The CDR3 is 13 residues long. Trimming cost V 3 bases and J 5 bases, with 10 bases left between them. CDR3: CASSFGSGETQYF. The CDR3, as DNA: TGTGCCAGCAGTTTCGGGAGCGGGGAGACCCAGTACTTC.

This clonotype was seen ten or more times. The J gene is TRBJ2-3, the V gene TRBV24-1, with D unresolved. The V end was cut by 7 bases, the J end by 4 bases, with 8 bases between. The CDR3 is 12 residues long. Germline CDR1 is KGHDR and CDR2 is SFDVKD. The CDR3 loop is CATRDSSDTQYF. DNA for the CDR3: TGTGCCACCAGAGACTCCTCAGATACGCAGTATTTT.